A single sample is the source of the 9 T cell receptor beta chains below, sequenced in a study of OX40 agonist ivuxolimab in advanced cancers. Sequencing used immunoSEQ multiplex PCR; TCRdb keeps in-frame clones, though not all of them. The data contain roughly 100,000 clones, about nine tenths of them singletons. Source: CD4+ or CD8+ T cells sorted from blood, taken in a trial of the OX40 agonist ivuxolimab. The receptors shown here come from an adult with an advanced solid tumor such as melanoma, head and neck, liver or kidney cancer.

This rearrangement joins TRBV9 to TRBJ1-3, with unresolved D. V was shortened by 3 bases and J by 0 bases, with 10 bases between the two germline ends. This CDR3 is 15 amino acids long. CDR1 is SGDLS and CDR2 is YYNGEE in the germline V gene. The CDR3 is CASSGGGSSGNTIYF. The DNA for the CDR3 is TGTGCCAGCAGCGGAGGTGGCAGCTCTGGAAACACCATATATTTT.

The chain joins TRBV5-6 to TRBJ1-5, with 7 bases lining up with TRBD1. The CDR3 spans 15 residues. The ends lost 3 bases at V and 4 bases at J; junction bases unmatched: 7. Germline V gene lookup returns CDR1 SGHDT and CDR2 YYEEEE. The chain's CDR3 is CASSSGQPLNQPQHF. CDR3 DNA sequence: TGTGCCAGCAGCTCGGGACAGCCTCTTAATCAGCCCCAGCATTTT.

J is TRBJ2-3 and V is TRBV15; 7 nucleotides agree with TRBD2. V dropped 1 base and J dropped 2; count of bases not matched to a gene: 6. This CDR3 region has 16 residues. The germline V gene encodes CDR1 LNHNV and CDR2 YYDKDF (reference sequence). The CDR3 protein is CATSRGGAGVTDTQYF. As DNA, the CDR3 is TGTGCCACCAGCAGAGGAGGGGCGGGGGTCACAGATACGCAGTATTTT.

V gene TRBV5-1 combines with J gene TRBJ1-1; D is unclear. V lost 0 bases to trimming and J lost 8 bases, with 20 bases between them. The CDR3 totals 16 residues. CDR1 is SGHRS, CDR2 YFSETQ, per germline. The CDR3 protein is CASSLDDSWGGAEAFF. The CDR3 bases are TGCGCCAGCAGCTTGGACGATTCCTGGGGAGGTGCCGAAGCTTTCTTT.

The chain carries TRBV6-5 and TRBJ2-7, with 11 nucleotides matching TRBD2. Per the germline V gene, CDR1 is MNHEY and CDR2 is SVGAGI. Trimming took 0 bases from V and 7 from J; bases not matched to a gene: 5. The CDR3 has 15 amino acids. The CDR3 DNA follows: TGTGCCAGCAGTTACTCGACTAGCGGGGTCTCTGAGCAGTACTTC. Translation gives CASSYSTSGVSEQYF.

The chain joins TRBV28 to TRBJ2-7; possibly TRBD2 for D (5 bases). The CDR3 is 14 amino acids. V was clipped by 3 bases and J by 2 bases, with 11 bases between them. Germline loops: CDR1 MDHEN, CDR2 SYDVKM. The CDR3 sequence: CASSFADGTYEQYF. The CDR3 DNA sequence: TGTGCCAGCAGTTTTGCGGACGGGACCTACGAGCAGTACTTC. Combining the CDR3 with reference TRBV28 and TRBJ2-7 gives the whole variable domain DVKVTQSSRYLVKRTGEKVFLECVQDMDHENMFWYRQDPGLGLRLIYFSYDVKMKEKGDIPEGYSVSREKKERFSLILESASTNQTSMYLCASSFADGTYEQYFGPGTRLTVT.

V usage is TRBV7-9 and J usage is TRBJ2-1; no clear D gene. Per the germline V gene, CDR1 is SEHNR and CDR2 is FQNEAQ (reference sequence). Trimming took off 0 bases at V and 5 bases at J, with 8 bases between the two ends. The CDR3 is 14 amino acids. The CDR3 reads CASSLAGGHNEQFF. The CDR3 bases are TGTGCCAGCAGCTTAGCCGGCGGCCACAATGAGCAGTTCTTC.

This sequence joins TRBV5-4 and TRBJ2-6, with D hard to call. In germline, CDR1 is SGHNT, CDR2 YYREEE (reference sequence). The germline V and J ends were trimmed by 4 bases and 0 bases, with 11 bases remaining between them. The CDR3 is 16 amino acids. CDR3 in amino acids: CASSPAWGSGANVLTF. For the CDR3, the DNA is TGTGCCAGCAGCCCGGCCTGGGGCTCTGGGGCCAACGTCCTGACTTTC.

The V gene is TRBV6-1, the J gene TRBJ1-5, with a weak D call TRBD1 (6 bases). The CDR3 has 16 amino acids. Germline V gene lookup returns CDR1 MNHNS and CDR2 SASEGT. V was trimmed by 2 bases and J by 4 bases, leaving 15 bases between them. Here the CDR3 DNA reads TGTGCCAGCAGTGAAAATATGGGGGCGCGAAATCAGCCCCAGCATTTT. It codes for CASSENMGARNQPQHF.